Below are 31 T cell receptor beta chains sequenced from a single sample in a study of patients and donors after allogeneic stem cell transplantation. TCRdb ran MiXCR on the RT-PCR reads and lists one entry per CDR3 protein. The data hold a few hundred thousand distinct CDR3 sequences, with 14% observed a single time. Sequenced sample: blood, either unsorted or a sorted T cell fraction (not recorded which). These TCRs come from a human donor who was either an allogeneic HSCT recipient or a stem cell or donor lymphocyte infusion donor (not recorded which). It is not recorded whose cells these are; they may come from a transplant donor.

This clonotype was detected a few times. The J gene is TRBJ1-4, the V gene TRBV15; D is uncertain. CDR1 is LNHNV, CDR2 YYDKDF, per germline (reference sequence). The V gene lost 0 bases and the J gene lost 8 bases, with 13 bases spanning the gap. CDR3 length equals 15 residues. The CDR3, as DNA: TGTGCCACCAGCAGAGAGGGTCAAGGGAAGGAAAAACTGTTTTTT. It codes for CATSREGQGKEKLFF.

This clonotype has a count of ten or more. The chain carries TRBV10-3 and TRBJ2-4; no reliable D call. The CDR3 has 12 residues. CDR1 is ENHRY and CDR2 is SYGVKD in the germline V gene. V gave up 3 bases and J gave up 6 bases, with 6 bases separating them. The CDR3 sequence: CAISDDGNIQYF. CDR3 DNA: TGTGCCATCAGTGATGATGGAAACATTCAGTACTTC.

This clonotype was seen repeatedly, ten times or more. The rearrangement links TRBV5-1 to TRBJ1-6; the D is unclear. V lost 3 bases, J lost 9 bases, and 10 bases lay in between. The CDR3 contains 13 residues. The germline V gene encodes CDR1 SGHRS and CDR2 YFSETQ. Written as DNA, the CDR3 is TGCGCCAGCAGCTGGAAGGCAGGTTCACCCCTCCACTTT. Residues: CASSWKAGSPLHF.

J is TRBJ1-2 and V is TRBV9; a weak D match, TRBD1 (6 bases). Trimming took off 0 bases at V and 4 bases at J, with 13 bases between the two ends. Germline V CDR1 and CDR2: SGDLS, YYNGEE. The CDR3 has 15 residues. Here the CDR3 DNA reads TGTGCCAGCAGCGTAGCCTTGACAGGCCTCTATGGCTACACCTTC. Amino acid sequence: CASSVALTGLYGYTF.

The V call is TRBV20-1, the J call TRBJ1-4, with unresolved D. CDR3 length: 13 amino acids. The V gene lost 5 bases and the J gene lost 7 bases, with 14 bases spanning the gap. Germline CDR1 is DFQATT and CDR2 is SNEGSKA (reference sequence). The CDR3 DNA reads as TGCAGTGCTGAGGTGGGGATGAGTGAAAAACTGTTTTTT. Protein sequence: CSAEVGMSEKLFF.

The chain links TRBV20-1 to TRBJ1-1, with a possible D match to TRBD1 (5 bases). The CDR3 totals 15 residues. The germline V gene has CDR1 DFQATT and CDR2 SNEGSKA (reference sequence). Trimming left V 1 base short and J 7 bases short, with 19 bases between. The CDR3 nucleotides read TGCAGTGCTAGAGGGAACCGCAGGGTTTCCGTTGAAGCTTTCTTT. Translation: CSARGNRRVSVEAFF.

This chain links TRBV20-1 with TRBJ2-7; no firm D call. The V gene lost 3 bases and the J gene lost 0 bases, with 15 bases spanning the gap. Germline CDR1 and CDR2: DFQATT and SNEGSKA (reference sequence). The CDR3 has 15 residues. CDR3 loop: CSASPPKLSSYEQYF. Written as DNA, the CDR3 is TGCAGTGCTAGCCCTCCTAAACTAAGCTCCTACGAGCAGTACTTC.

This clonotype has a count of ten or more. The chain combines TRBV20-1 with TRBJ2-3, with 9 bases matching TRBD2. J lost 2 bases, V lost 0 bases, and 6 bases had no gene match. Germline lookup yields CDR1 DFQATT and CDR2 SNEGSKA (reference sequence). This CDR3 is 16 amino acids long. CDR3 region: CSARDPLAGYTDTQYF. Here the CDR3 DNA reads TGCAGTGCTAGAGATCCCCTAGCGGGGTACACAGATACGCAGTATTTT.

This clonotype has more than one count but fewer than ten. This chain links TRBV5-1 with TRBJ1-2; 11 nucleotides agree with TRBD1. Germline CDR1 reads SGHRS; CDR2 reads YFSETQ. The CDR3 is 14 residues long. Unmatched junction bases numbered 3, after V lost 2 bases and J lost 6 bases. CDR3 amino acids: CASSFWGQGDGYTF. Here the CDR3 DNA reads TGCGCCAGCAGCTTTTGGGGACAGGGGGATGGCTACACCTTC.

The chain employs TRBV18 and TRBJ2-3; tentative D call: TRBD2 (6 bases). Trimming stripped 0 bases from V and 0 bases from J, with 10 bases between. The V gene's germline CDR1 is KGHSH and CDR2 LQKENI. The length of the CDR3 is 16 residues. The CDR3 here is CASSPPGRRSTDTQYF. In nucleotides, the CDR3 is TGTGCCAGCTCACCACCGGGGAGGAGAAGCACAGATACGCAGTATTTT.

This clonotype was recorded at least ten times. V usage is TRBV6-1 and J usage is TRBJ1-1; TRBD1 is a possible D gene (5 bases). V gave up 8 bases and J gave up 5 bases, with 18 bases separating them. Germline V gives CDR1 MNHNS, CDR2 SASEGT. The CDR3 spans 14 residues. The CDR3 here is CASGGTAQGTEAFF. DNA of the CDR3: TGTGCCAGCGGGGGGACGGCTCAAGGGACTGAAGCTTTCTTT.

CDR3 amino acids: CASSLAHGGATDTQYF. CDR3 DNA: TGTGCCAGCAGCTTAGCGCACGGCGGGGCCACAGATACGCAGTATTTT. This chain connects TRBV7-2 to TRBJ2-3; TRBD2 might be the D (6 bases). In germline, CDR1 is SGHTA, CDR2 FQGNSA. V was pared by 0 bases and J by 2 bases, with 12 bases between. The CDR3 has 16 amino acids.

This clonotype was picked up a small number of times. The V call is TRBV24-1, the J call TRBJ2-1; 9 positions match TRBD1. CDR3 size: 16 residues. From germline, CDR1 is KGHDR and CDR2 SFDVKD. V lost 4 bases and J lost 5; bases outside the gene matches: 8. CDR3 loop: CATSDHGTGSDNEQFF. CDR3 sequence (DNA): TGTGCCACCAGTGACCATGGGACAGGGTCCGACAATGAGCAGTTCTTC.

This rearrangement joins TRBV20-1 to TRBJ1-5; D gene unclear. The length of the CDR3 is 11 residues. V was shortened by 4 bases and J by 1 base, with 2 bases between the two germline ends. Germline V gives CDR1 DFQATT, CDR2 SNEGSKA (reference sequence). DNA for the CDR3: TGCAGTGCTATGAGCAATCAGCCCCAGCATTTT. Its protein product is CSAMSNQPQHF.

This chain links TRBV11-3 with TRBJ1-6, with D possibly matching TRBD1 (5 bases). The germline V gene encodes CDR1 SGHNT and CDR2 YENEEA. The CDR3 spans 17 residues. V shed 1 base and J shed 10 bases, with 20 bases lying between them. DNA for the CDR3: TGTGCCAGCAGCTTAGCAACGGGACCTAACCTGGGCTCACCCCTCCACTTT. As protein: CASSLATGPNLGSPLHF.

This clonotype has a handful of counts. The J gene is TRBJ2-7, the V gene TRBV29-1, with D perhaps given as TRBD1 or TRBD2 (7 bases each). Germline CDR1 reads SQVTM; CDR2 reads ANQGSEA. V lost 6 bases to trimming and J lost 2 bases, with 17 bases between them. The CDR3 is 14 residues long. The DNA for the CDR3 is TGCAGCGTGGGGGGGACAGTTACGACCTACGAGCAGTACTTC. Translation gives CSVGGTVTTYEQYF.

This clonotype occurred a few times. This chain uses TRBV24-1 with TRBJ1-2; D call uncertain. The V end was cut by 2 bases, the J end by 0 bases, with 15 bases between. Germline V CDR1 and CDR2: KGHDR, SFDVKD. This CDR3 region has 17 residues. The CDR3 DNA follows: TGTGCCACCAGTGATTCTTCTTCCGGGATACCTAACTATGGCTACACCTTC. It translates to CATSDSSSGIPNYGYTF.

The rearrangement uses TRBV4-2 and TRBJ2-3; possible D gene TRBD2, 6 bases. The CDR3 has 17 amino acids. V lost 0 bases and J lost 1, with 14 bases in between. The germline V gene encodes CDR1 LGHNA and CDR2 YNFKEQ. The CDR3 DNA reads TGTGCCAGCAGCCAAGATCGCGGCGGGGCCGGCACAGATACGCAGTATTTT. The encoded protein is CASSQDRGGAGTDTQYF.

This clonotype was seen more than once but under ten times. J is TRBJ1-1 and V is TRBV5-1; the D is unclear. V lost 4 bases and J lost 1, with 11 bases in between. Germline-derived CDR1 and CDR2 are SGHRS and YFSETQ. The CDR3 loop spans 14 amino acids. In DNA form, the CDR3 reads TGCGCCAGCAGCCTAAACTCGTGGAACACTGAAGCTTTCTTT. Translated, it gives CASSLNSWNTEAFF. The complete variable domain, with remaining parts taken from reference TRBV5-1 and TRBJ1-1, reads KAGVTQTPRYLIKTRGQQVTLSCSPISGHRSVSWYQQTPGQGLQFLFEYFSETQRNKGNFPGRFSGRQFSNSRSEMNVSTLELGDSALYLCASSLNSWNTEAFFGQGTRLTVV.

This clonotype was detected a few times. The chain links TRBV20-1 to TRBJ2-7; 12 nucleotides agree with TRBD2. Germline CDR1 reads DFQATT; CDR2 reads SNEGSKA (reference sequence). The CDR3 has 15 residues. The junction had 8 bases not matched to a gene; V was cut back by 6 bases and J by 2 bases. The CDR3 nucleotides read TGCAGTGCCCGGAAGACTAGCGGGAGCCCCTACGAGCAGTACTTC. It translates to CSARKTSGSPYEQYF.

There are a few counts of this clonotype. The chain is built from TRBV20-1 and TRBJ1-6, with TRBD1 matching over 8 bases. J was trimmed by 6 bases and V by 6 bases; bases with no gene match: 13. This CDR3 comprises 16 residues. Germline CDR1 DFQATT, CDR2 SNEGSKA (reference sequence). The CDR3 coding sequence is TGCAGTGCCACCGCATTGGACAGGGAGATTAATTCACCCCTCCACTTT. Residues: CSATALDREINSPLHF.

J is TRBJ2-1 and V is TRBV7-2; D is perhaps TRBD2 (7 bases). V gave up 5 bases and J gave up 4 bases, with 18 bases separating them. Germline assignment: CDR1 SGHTA and CDR2 FQGNSA. CDR3 length: 16 residues. The CDR3 DNA reads TGTGCCAGCAGCCCTCGTAGGGGGGGCCTTTACAATGAGCAGTTCTTC. This translates into CASSPRRGGLYNEQFF. The full variable domain, its missing parts supplied by reference TRBV7-2 and TRBJ2-1, is GAGVSQSPSNKVTEKGKDVELRCDPISGHTALYWYRQSLGQGLEFLIYFQGNSAPDKSGLPSDRFSAERTGGSVSTLTIQRTQQEDSAVYLCASSPRRGGLYNEQFFGPGTRLTVL.

This clonotype showed up many times. This chain links TRBV4-3 with TRBJ1-6; D is possibly TRBD1 (5 bases). This CDR3 has 14 residues. The germline CDR1 and CDR2 sequences are LGHNA and YSLEER. V gave up 3 bases and J gave up 14 bases, with 17 bases separating them. Written as DNA, the CDR3 is TGCGCCAGCAGCCAGGTTCTGGAGCGGGGGGCCCTCCACTTT. It is translated as CASSQVLERGALHF.

The chain links TRBV24-1 to TRBJ2-3; 9 nucleotides align to TRBD1. The trim removed 2 bases at V and 5 bases at J, leaving 7 bases unmatched. This CDR3 has 16 residues. CDR1 and CDR2 from the germline V gene are KGHDR and SFDVKD. CDR3 loop: CATSDSGTGKGDTQYF. CDR3 in DNA: TGTGCCACCAGTGATTCCGGGACAGGGAAGGGAGATACGCAGTATTTT.

The chain carries TRBV4-3 and TRBJ2-2; 7 bases are a match to TRBD2. The CDR3 totals 16 residues. The germline gives CDR1 LGHNA, CDR2 YSLEER. The V segment lost 0 bases and the J segment 4 bases; nucleotides outside the gene matches: 5. CDR3 bases: TGCGCCAGCAGCCAAGATCGGGGGGAGCCCACCGGGGAGCTGTTTTTT. It codes for CASSQDRGEPTGELFF.

This clonotype was observed many times. The chain couples TRBV6-2 or TRBV6-3 to TRBJ2-3; D not certain. The CDR3 is 14 residues long. Per the germline V gene, CDR1 is MNHEY and CDR2 is SVGEGT. V lost 7 bases and J 0 bases, leaving 11 bases between the germline ends. In DNA form, the CDR3 reads TGTGCCAGCACGGCGATCCCTAGCACAGATACGCAGTATTTT. Amino acid sequence: CASTAIPSTDTQYF.

This clonotype was observed a handful of times. This chain links TRBV6-5 with TRBJ2-7; the D is unclear. CDR3 length: 15 amino acids. Germline lookup yields CDR1 MNHEY and CDR2 SVGAGI. Trimming cost V 0 bases and J 2 bases, with 11 bases left between them. The CDR3, as DNA: TGTGCCAGCAGTTACTCGGTGTTCAGAGCCTACGAGCAGTACTTC. This gives the protein CASSYSVFRAYEQYF.

This clonotype turned up a few times. The chain uses TRBV4-2 and TRBJ2-7; D gene unclear. The V and J ends lost 0 bases and 4 bases respectively, with 16 bases between them. Germline loops: CDR1 LGHNA, CDR2 YNFKEQ. This CDR3 is built from 16 residues. CDR3 sequence (DNA): TGTGCCAGCAGCCAAGATTTTACGGGTGGGCGGTACGAGCAGTACTTC. Amino acid sequence: CASSQDFTGGRYEQYF.

This clonotype was picked up many times. The chain links TRBV20-1 to TRBJ1-4; weak D call: TRBD1 (6 bases). This CDR3 has 15 amino acids. The germline V gene encodes CDR1 DFQATT and CDR2 SNEGSKA (reference sequence). V lost 6 bases and J 2 bases, leaving 16 bases between the germline ends. The CDR3 DNA reads as TGCAGTGCGAGAACAGGGAGGGGCACTAATGAAAAACTGTTTTTT. Translated: CSARTGRGTNEKLFF.

This clonotype was found a few times. The chain links TRBV5-1 to TRBJ2-1; 8 bases align to TRBD1. Germline trimming cut 4 bases from V and 6 bases from J; bases unmatched to any gene: 3. Germline CDR1 reads SGHRS; CDR2 reads YFSETQ. The CDR3 runs to 13 residues. In nucleotides, the CDR3 is TGCGCCAGCAGCCCCACAGGGGGCAATGAGCAGTTCTTC. Protein sequence: CASSPTGGNEQFF.

This clonotype was picked up many times. The chain is built from TRBV30 and TRBJ1-6; D is possibly TRBD1 (5 bases). The CDR3 spans 13 residues. Germline V lookup: CDR1 GTSNPN, CDR2 SVGIG (reference sequence). Trimming left V 1 base short and J 12 bases short, with 13 bases between. CDR3 in DNA: TGTGCCTGGAGTGCCCGGAAAGGGGAACCCCTCCACTTT. Amino acids: CAWSARKGEPLHF.